One and the same sample provided the 28 T cell receptor beta chains below, sequenced in a study of neoadjuvant anti-PD-1 for oral cavity cancer (dated by TCRdb to the early 2020s). What the time point label conveys for this sample: before neoadjuvant nivolumab. The library was prepared using the immunoSEQ multiplex PCR assay. TCRdb took this table from immuneACCESS and kept in-frame rearrangements with V and J called. Such tables lack part of the clones; where checked against another copy, unresolved V genes explain under half of the gap, and the rest is unexplained. The sample profile shows approximately 8,000 clones; more than 50% of them were found once. The leading ten clones occupy about 12% of the sample. The starting material was tumor tissue, obtained before nivolumab (anti-PD-1) treatment. These receptors were taken from a person aged 40-85 years with oral cavity squamous cell carcinoma.

V gene TRBV7-8 combines with J gene TRBJ1-5; D is ambiguous. The germline CDR1 and CDR2 sequences are SGHVS and FQNEAQ. V dropped 1 base and J dropped 3 bases, with 7 bases sitting between them. The CDR3 is 14 amino acids. The CDR3 coding sequence is TGTGCCAGCAGCTTAGTAGGGATCAATCAGCCCCAGCATTTT. Amino acids: CASSLVGINQPQHF.

CDR3 bases: TGTGCCAGCAGTTCCTTCTCCAATCAGCCCCAGCATTTT. It translates to CASSSFSNQPQHF. The chain joins TRBV6-5 to TRBJ1-5; D not certain. Germline V gives CDR1 MNHEY, CDR2 SVGAGI. The ends were cut back, 4 bases at V and 3 bases at J, with 7 bases in the middle. The CDR3 totals 13 residues.

The gene calls are TRBV29-1 and TRBJ2-3; 14 bases are a match to TRBD2. Germline-derived CDR1 and CDR2 are SQVTM and ANQGSEA. The ends lost 7 bases at V and 6 bases at J; junction bases unmatched: 12. The CDR3 has 16 amino acids. In DNA, the CDR3 is TGCAGCGCCGGAGGGACTAGCGGGAGCGTAAGGGATACGCAGTATTTT. Translated: CSAGGTSGSVRDTQYF.

CDR3 protein: CASSSRLAGLTDTQYF. CDR3 sequence (DNA): TGTGCCAGCAGCTCCCGACTAGCGGGACTCACAGATACGCAGTATTTT. The chain couples TRBV9 to TRBJ2-3, with TRBD2 matching 11 bases. Germline V gene lookup returns CDR1 SGDLS and CDR2 YYNGEE. The CDR3 has 16 residues. Trimming removed 4 bases from V and 2 bases from J; junction bases left unmatched: 6.

The chain recombines TRBV5-1 with TRBJ2-3; D call uncertain. The CDR3 covers 13 residues. Germline-derived CDR1 and CDR2 are SGHRS and YFSETQ. Trimming left V 2 bases short and J 2 bases short, with 6 bases between. CDR3 sequence reads: CASSLTFTDTQYF. The CDR3 region has the DNA TGCGCCAGCAGCTTAACGTTCACAGATACGCAGTATTTT.

The chain joins TRBV6-1 to TRBJ1-1; maybe TRBD1 (6 bases). The germline V gene has CDR1 MNHNS and CDR2 SASEGT. The CDR3 extends over 15 amino acids. Trimming stripped 4 bases from V and 5 bases from J, with 17 bases between. CDR3 protein: CASSGKQGSGTEAFF. As DNA, the CDR3 is TGTGCCAGCAGTGGTAAACAGGGATCGGGAACTGAAGCTTTCTTT.

This chain joins TRBV6-1 and TRBJ2-7; 8 bases map to TRBD1. The CDR3 totals 16 residues. CDR1 is MNHNS and CDR2 is SASEGT in the germline V gene. The J segment lost 5 bases and the V segment lost 2 bases, leaving 11 bases of the junction unmatched. CDR3 in DNA: TGTGCCAGCAGTGAACTGCCAGGGGGCGAAGAAAACGAGCAGTACTTC. It specifies CASSELPGGEENEQYF.

This clone showed up just a few times. The chain is built from TRBV30 and TRBJ2-4, with 7 nucleotides matching TRBD2. Germline V CDR1 and CDR2: GTSNPN, SVGIG (reference sequence). CDR3 length: 14 amino acids. V lost 2 bases and J lost 7; bases outside the gene matches: 8. The CDR3 DNA reads TGTGCCTGGAGTACGAGGGGTAGCGGGAACATTCAGTACTTC. It specifies CAWSTRGSGNIQYF.

This clone occurred a few times. CDR3 in DNA: TGTGCCAGCAGCAACCAGAACAGGGCCGAGCAGTACTTC. It encodes CASSNQNRAEQYF. V gene TRBV7-9 combines with J gene TRBJ2-7; TRBD1 might be the D (6 bases). CDR1 and CDR2 (germline): SEHNR, FQNEAQ (reference sequence). Trimming took 5 bases from V and 6 from J, leaving 14 bases between them. CDR3 size: 13 residues.

V and J are TRBV30 and TRBJ2-1; a possible D gene is TRBD2 (6 bases). Germline values: CDR1 GTSNPN, CDR2 SVGIG (reference sequence). The CDR3 has 13 amino acids. The V end lost 4 bases, the J end lost 6 bases, and 13 bases lay between the germline ends. Written as DNA, the CDR3 is TGTGCCTGGAACGGGCTAGCGACCAATGAGCAGTTCTTC. Protein product: CAWNGLATNEQFF. Filled out from reference TRBV30 and TRBJ2-1, the complete variable domain reads SQTIHQWPATLVQPVGSPLSLECTVEGTSNPNLYWYRQAAGRGLQLLFYSVGIGQISSEVPQNLSASRPQDRQFILSSKKLLLSDSGFYLCAWNGLATNEQFFGPGTRLTVL.

This clone appeared a few times. CDR3 protein: CASKMGQVYGYTF. CDR3 in DNA: TGTGCCAGCAAGATGGGACAGGTCTATGGCTACACCTTC. V usage is TRBV6-5 and J usage is TRBJ1-2; 8 positions agree with TRBD1. The V gene's germline CDR1 is MNHEY and CDR2 SVGAGI. Trimming took 7 bases from V and 4 from J; bases not matched to a gene: 5. This CDR3 comprises 13 residues.

A word on this clone: The junction differs from germline at one of its ends, possibly a read error. This chain links TRBV6-5 with TRBJ2-3, with 7 nucleotides matching TRBD1. CDR1 is MNHEY and CDR2 is SVGAGI in the germline V gene. This CDR3 comprises 16 residues. CDR3 nucleotides: TGTGCCAGCAGCTACTACCGGGACAGCCCCACAGATACGCAGTATTTT. As protein: CASSYYRDSPTDTQYF.

This clone was picked up a small number of times. The rearrangement uses TRBV13 and TRBJ1-1; 9 bases are shared with TRBD1. Germline values: CDR1 PRHDT, CDR2 FYEKMQ (reference sequence). The CDR3 consists of 15 residues. V was clipped by 5 bases and J by 5 bases; unmatched bases: 9. Written as DNA, the CDR3 is TGTGCCAGCAGCGGAGGGACAGGGAGGAGTACTGAAGCTTTCTTT. As protein: CASSGGTGRSTEAFF. The complete variable domain, with remaining parts taken from reference TRBV13 and TRBJ1-1, reads AAGVIQSPRHLIKEKRETATLKCYPIPRHDTVYWYQQGPGQDPQFLISFYEKMQSDKGSIPDRFSAQQFSDYHSELNMSSLELGDSALYFCASSGGTGRSTEAFFGQGTRLTVV.

The chain recombines TRBV4-1 with TRBJ2-5; a weak D match, TRBD2 (5 bases). V was shortened by 1 base and J by 5 bases, with 11 bases between the two germline ends. CDR1 is MGHRA and CDR2 is YSYEKL in the germline V gene. This CDR3 contains 14 residues. The CDR3 here is CASSQGPSGETQYF. The CDR3 DNA reads TGCGCCAGCAGCCAAGGCCCCTCGGGGGAGACCCAGTACTTC.

This chain links TRBV6-1 with TRBJ2-7; 9 bases agree with TRBD1. V was pared by 7 bases and J by 2 bases, with 6 bases of the junction left unmatched. CDR3 length: 14 residues. The germline CDR1 and CDR2 sequences are MNHNS and SASEGT. The CDR3 loop reads CASIERQGAYEQYF. In DNA, the CDR3 is TGTGCCAGCATTGAGCGACAGGGGGCCTACGAGCAGTACTTC.

This chain's CDR3 is CASSFRPRSEQYF. CDR3 bases: TGTGCCAGCAGTTTTAGACCCCGGAGCGAGCAGTACTTC. The genes are TRBV27 and TRBJ2-7; D remains ambiguous. V gave up 3 bases and J gave up 6 bases, with 12 bases separating them. This CDR3 region has 13 residues. Germline V lookup: CDR1 MNHEY, CDR2 SMNVEV (reference sequence).

The gene calls are TRBV7-3 and TRBJ2-1, with D maybe TRBD2 (6 bases). V dropped 5 bases and J dropped 7 bases, with 15 bases sitting between them. The CDR3 length is 14 residues. From germline, CDR1 is SGHTA and CDR2 FQGTGA. DNA of the CDR3: TGTGCCAGCAGCCTTATGCGGGGCCAGAATGAGCAGTTCTTC. This sequence encodes CASSLMRGQNEQFF. The whole variable domain, remainder taken from reference TRBV7-3 and TRBJ2-1, is GAGVSQTPSNKVTEKGKYVELRCDPISGHTALYWYRQSLGQGPEFLIYFQGTGAADDSGLPNDRFFAVRPEGSVSTLKIQRTERGDSAVYLCASSLMRGQNEQFFGPGTRLTVL.

V usage is TRBV7-9 and J usage is TRBJ2-7; D is unclear. Germline lookup yields CDR1 SEHNR and CDR2 FQNEAQ (reference sequence). V was cut by 6 bases and J by 5 bases, with 11 bases left in between. This CDR3 is 12 amino acids long. The DNA for the CDR3 is TGTGCCAGCAGGGACGCTACGGACGAGCAGTACTTC. This sequence encodes CASRDATDEQYF.

This clone was seen a few times. The V call is TRBV28, the J call TRBJ1-2; 7 bases line up with TRBD1. The CDR3 extends over 14 amino acids. J gave up 3 bases and V 6 bases, and 7 bases lay outside the gene matches. The germline CDR1 and CDR2 sequences are MDHEN and SYDVKM. CDR3 in DNA: TGTGCCAGCAGATCGGATACAGGGGACTATGGCTACACCTTC. Amino acid sequence: CASRSDTGDYGYTF.

The chain links TRBV7-3 to TRBJ2-1; 12 bases match TRBD2. The CDR3 consists of 14 residues. Per the germline V gene, CDR1 is SGHTA and CDR2 is FQGTGA. V lost 5 bases, J lost 7 bases, and 3 bases stayed unmatched. Here the CDR3 reads CASSRLAGVNEQFF. The CDR3 DNA reads TGTGCCAGCAGCCGACTAGCGGGAGTTAATGAGCAGTTCTTC.

A single count supports this clone. This sequence joins TRBV5-6 and TRBJ1-4, with a tentative D call TRBD1 (6 bases). The CDR3 has 15 amino acids. Trimming took 0 bases from V and 3 from J, leaving 9 bases between them. Germline V gene sequence: CDR1 SGHDT, CDR2 YYEEEE. The CDR3 loop is CASSLEGGPNEKLFF. DNA of the CDR3: TGTGCCAGCAGCTTGGAGGGGGGGCCTAATGAAAAACTGTTTTTT. The full variable domain, its missing parts supplied by reference TRBV5-6 and TRBJ1-4, is DAGVTQSPTHLIKTRGQQVTLRCSPKSGHDTVSWYQQALGQGPQFIFQYYEEEERQRGNFPDRFSGHQFPNYSSELNVNALLLGDSALYLCASSLEGGPNEKLFFGSGTQLSVL.

The chain recombines TRBV5-1 with TRBJ2-1, with TRBD2 matching over 11 bases. CDR1 is SGHRS, CDR2 YFSETQ, per germline. The V segment lost 4 bases and the J segment 9 bases; nucleotides outside the gene matches: 3. This CDR3 has 13 amino acids. The CDR3, as DNA: TGCGCCAGCAGCATGGGGACTAGCGGTGAGCAGTTCTTC. Protein product: CASSMGTSGEQFF. Together with reference TRBV5-1 and TRBJ2-1, the CDR3 gives the full variable domain: KAGVTQTPRYLIKTRGQQVTLSCSPISGHRSVSWYQQTPGQGLQFLFEYFSETQRNKGNFPGRFSGRQFSNSRSEMNVSTLELGDSALYLCASSMGTSGEQFFGPGTRLTVL.

This clone was observed a single time. The chain uses TRBV11-2 and TRBJ2-2, with 8 bases that match TRBD2. Trimming removed 4 bases from V and 3 bases from J; junction bases left unmatched: 10. The CDR3 length is 17 residues. Germline loops: CDR1 SGHAT, CDR2 FQNNGV. As DNA, the CDR3 is TGTGCCAGCAGCTCGGGACAATGGACTAGCTACACCGGGGAGCTGTTTTTT. Its translation: CASSSGQWTSYTGELFF.

Within the sample, this clone is medium-sized. This rearrangement joins TRBV30 to TRBJ1-1, with D hard to call. CDR3 length: 13 residues. The ends were cut back, 0 bases at V and 0 bases at J, with 5 bases in the middle. Germline CDR1 is GTSNPN and CDR2 is SVGIG (reference sequence). The CDR3 region is CAWSVQLNTEAFF. DNA of the CDR3: TGTGCCTGGAGTGTACAATTGAACACTGAAGCTTTCTTT. The full variable domain, with the rest looked up from reference TRBV30 and TRBJ1-1, is SQTIHQWPATLVQPVGSPLSLECTVEGTSNPNLYWYRQAAGRGLQLLFYSVGIGQISSEVPQNLSASRPQDRQFILSSKKLLLSDSGFYLCAWSVQLNTEAFFGQGTRLTVV.

The rearrangement joins TRBV27 to TRBJ2-1, with 12 positions matching TRBD2. V lost 8 bases to trimming and J lost 9 bases; unmatched junction nucleotides: 5. This CDR3 has 13 residues. Germline V gives CDR1 MNHEY, CDR2 SMNVEV (reference sequence). CDR3 protein: CASLPSGRGEQFF. DNA for the CDR3: TGTGCCAGCTTGCCTAGCGGGAGGGGTGAGCAGTTCTTC.

V is TRBV19 and J is TRBJ2-5; 9 nucleotides align to TRBD2. CDR3 size: 15 residues. Looked up from germline, CDR1 is LNHDA and CDR2 is SQIVND (reference sequence). With V trimmed by 6 bases and J by 2 bases, 7 bases remained unmatched. The CDR3 reads CASRPQLAGQETQYF. Written as DNA, the CDR3 is TGTGCCAGTAGGCCCCAACTAGCGGGTCAAGAGACCCAGTACTTC.

In DNA form, the CDR3 reads TGTGCCAGCAGTTACTCTGGCAGGACCCCCTCCTACGAGCAGTACTTC. It is translated as CASSYSGRTPSYEQYF. The chain joins TRBV6-6 to TRBJ2-7; no reliable D call. CDR1 is MNHNY and CDR2 is SVGAGI in the germline V gene (reference sequence). Trimming took off 0 bases at V and 0 bases at J, with 12 bases between the two ends. This CDR3 has 16 amino acids.

The rearrangement joins TRBV6-6 to TRBJ2-7, with TRBD1 identical over 8 bases. Trimming removed 6 bases from V and 0 bases from J; junction bases left unmatched: 4. CDR3 length: 14 amino acids. CDR1 is MNHNY and CDR2 is SVGAGI in the germline V gene (reference sequence). CDR3 loop: CASSPGQGSYEQYF. The CDR3 nucleotides are TGTGCCAGCAGCCCCGGACAGGGCTCCTACGAGCAGTACTTC.